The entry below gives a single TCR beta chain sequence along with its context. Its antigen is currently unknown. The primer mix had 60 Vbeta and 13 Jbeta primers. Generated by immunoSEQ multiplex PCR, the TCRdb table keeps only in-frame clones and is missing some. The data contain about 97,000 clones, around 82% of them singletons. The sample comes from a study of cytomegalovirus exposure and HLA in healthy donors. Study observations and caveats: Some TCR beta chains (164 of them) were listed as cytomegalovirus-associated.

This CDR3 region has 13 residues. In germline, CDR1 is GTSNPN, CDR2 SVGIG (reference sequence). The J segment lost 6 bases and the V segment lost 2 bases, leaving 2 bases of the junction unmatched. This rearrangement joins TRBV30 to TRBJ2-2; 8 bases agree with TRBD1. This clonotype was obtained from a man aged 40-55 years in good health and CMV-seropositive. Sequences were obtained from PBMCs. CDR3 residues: CAWSIQGAGELFF. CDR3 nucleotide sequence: TGTGCCTGGAGTATACAGGGGGCCGGGGAGCTGTTTTTT.